These 14 T cell receptor beta chains came from one sample sequenced in a study of a mutant IDH1 vaccine in newly diagnosed glioma. Assay: immunoSEQ multiplex PCR; the TCRdb copy retains only in-frame clones and omits some. Among about 51,000 clones, around three quarters were seen once, and the ten largest hold 1.5% to 2%. Time point of the sample: baseline, week 1 (first vaccination visit). Treatment noted: pre-vaccination baseline after standard-of-care therapy. This specimen was PBMCs, taken from a glioma patient treated with radiotherapy, temozolomide or both. These receptors came from a woman between 35 and 50 years old with glioma.

The V call is TRBV9, the J call TRBJ2-3; 8 bases map to TRBD2. Trimming cost V 2 bases and J 1 base; bases outside gene matches: 9. Germline values: CDR1 SGDLS, CDR2 YYNGEE. CDR3 length equals 17 residues. CDR3 sequence reads: CASSVGAGASGTDTQYF. Written as DNA, the CDR3 is TGTGCCAGCAGCGTCGGAGCGGGGGCCTCTGGCACAGATACGCAGTATTTT. The full variable domain, with the rest looked up from reference TRBV9 and TRBJ2-3, is DSGVTQTPKHLITATGQRVTLRCSPRSGDLSVYWYQQSLDQGLQFLIQYYNGEERAKGNILERFSAQQFPDLHSELNLSSLELGDSALYFCASSVGAGASGTDTQYFGPGTRLTVL.

The CDR3 loop is CASSQLTTGIYGYTF. The CDR3 DNA is TGTGCCAGCAGCCAACTTACGACAGGAATTTATGGCTACACCTTC. The gene calls are TRBV14 and TRBJ1-2; tentatively, D is TRBD1 (6 bases). Germline assignment: CDR1 SGHDN and CDR2 FVKESK. V lost 2 bases to trimming and J lost 5 bases, with 15 bases between them. The CDR3 spans 15 residues.

The chain carries TRBV5-4 and TRBJ1-1, with TRBD1 identical over 9 bases. V dropped 3 bases and J dropped 6; count of bases not matched to a gene: 12. The germline CDR1 and CDR2 sequences are SGHNT and YYREEE (reference sequence). This CDR3 has 16 residues. CDR3 coding DNA: TGTGCCAGCAGCTCGCCTCGGACAGGGGCTCTCGCTGAAGCTTTCTTT. It yields the protein CASSSPRTGALAEAFF. Filled out from reference TRBV5-4 and TRBJ1-1, the complete variable domain reads ETGVTQSPTHLIKTRGQQVTLRCSSQSGHNTVSWYQQALGQGPQFIFQYYREEENGRGNFPPRFSGLQFPNYSSELNVNALELDDSALYLCASSSPRTGALAEAFFGQGTRLTVV.

The V call is TRBV29-1, the J call TRBJ1-2; D is unclear. The CDR3 covers 12 residues. V was cut by 7 bases and J by 6 bases, with 15 bases left in between. Germline values: CDR1 SQVTM, CDR2 ANQGSEA. The chain's CDR3 is CSDEGARDGYTF. CDR3 DNA: TGCAGCGATGAGGGCGCCCGGGATGGCTACACCTTC.

The V call is TRBV6-5, the J call TRBJ2-5, with D perhaps TRBD1 or TRBD2 (5 bases each). The V gene's germline CDR1 is MNHEY and CDR2 SVGAGI. The V gene lost 0 bases and the J gene lost 1 base, with 12 bases spanning the gap. The CDR3 contains 16 residues. The CDR3 reads CASSYSSMRGQETQYF. The CDR3 coding sequence is TGTGCCAGCAGTTACTCGTCAATGAGGGGCCAAGAGACCCAGTACTTC.

The chain carries TRBV4-1 and TRBJ1-5, with a weak D call TRBD1 (5 bases). In germline, CDR1 is MGHRA, CDR2 YSYEKL. The CDR3 is 16 amino acids. V lost 2 bases and J lost 0, with 11 bases in between. The CDR3 coding sequence is TGCGCCAGCAGCCAACGGGGGACCGTTAGCAATCAGCCCCAGCATTTT. As protein: CASSQRGTVSNQPQHF.

V is TRBV30 and J is TRBJ2-1; D call uncertain. Germline lookup yields CDR1 GTSNPN and CDR2 SVGIG (reference sequence). Trimming shortened V by 0 bases and J by 2 bases, and 17 bases separated the two germline ends. This CDR3 contains 17 residues. The CDR3 loop reads CAWSVPLGSPAYNEQFF. The DNA for the CDR3 is TGTGCCTGGAGTGTACCCCTCGGGTCGCCCGCCTACAATGAGCAGTTCTTC.

By proportion, this clone is medium-sized (0.01 to 0.1%). V is TRBV5-1 and J is TRBJ1-2, with D possibly TRBD1 on 5 matching bases. The CDR3 spans 14 residues. The V gene lost 0 bases and the J gene lost 4 bases, with 10 bases spanning the gap. Germline lookup yields CDR1 SGHRS and CDR2 YFSETQ. CDR3 region: CASSLEATGYGYTF. The DNA for the CDR3 is TGCGCCAGCAGCTTGGAGGCCACAGGCTATGGCTACACCTTC.

The chain couples TRBV10-2 to TRBJ1-5, with D perhaps matching TRBD1 (5 bases). This CDR3 region has 12 residues. Germline V gene sequence: CDR1 WSHSY, CDR2 SAAADI. V lost 8 bases to trimming and J lost 4 bases, with 9 bases between them. CDR3 coding DNA: TGCGCCAGCGGGGACGGTAATCAGCCCCAGCATTTT. Translation gives CASGDGNQPQHF.

There are a few counts of this clone. Other DNA sequences within the sample encode an identical CDR3. The chain combines TRBV9 with TRBJ2-3, with unresolved D. Trimming shortened V by 0 bases and J by 5 bases, and 1 base separated the two germline ends. This CDR3 region has 11 residues. Germline CDR1 is SGDLS and CDR2 is YYNGEE. Here the CDR3 reads CASSVGDTQYF. As DNA, the CDR3 is TGTGCCAGCAGCGTAGGAGATACGCAGTATTTT.

This clone was observed a handful of times. The chain combines TRBV5-4 with TRBJ2-3; D is ambiguous. Germline V gene lookup returns CDR1 SGHNT and CDR2 YYREEE (reference sequence). V was trimmed by 3 bases and J by 3 bases, leaving 14 bases between them. This CDR3 has 15 residues. Here the CDR3 reads CASSSTGTGTDTQYF. CDR3 in DNA: TGTGCCAGCAGCTCTACTGGTACCGGGACAGATACGCAGTATTTT.

This clone was detected only a few times. The V gene is TRBV30, the J gene TRBJ2-5; tentatively, D is TRBD2 (6 bases). Trimming took off 7 bases at V and 0 bases at J, with 18 bases between the two ends. This CDR3 has 15 residues. Germline assignment: CDR1 GTSNPN and CDR2 SVGIG (reference sequence). The CDR3, as DNA: TGTGCCTTCCACGTGGGACTCTCGTACCAAGAGACCCAGTACTTC. It translates to CAFHVGLSYQETQYF. Combining the CDR3 with reference TRBV30 and TRBJ2-5 gives the whole variable domain SQTIHQWPATLVQPVGSPLSLECTVEGTSNPNLYWYRQAAGRGLQLLFYSVGIGQISSEVPQNLSASRPQDRQFILSSKKLLLSDSGFYLCAFHVGLSYQETQYFGPGTRLLVL.

A word on this clone: Within the sample, other DNA sequences also encode this same CDR3. This chain joins TRBV6-5 and TRBJ2-7, with D tentatively TRBD2 (6 bases). In germline, CDR1 is MNHEY, CDR2 SVGAGI. The CDR3 spans 12 residues. Trimming pared 4 bases from V and 4 bases from J, leaving 8 bases between. CDR3 amino acids: CASSSGGYEQYF. The CDR3, as DNA: TGTGCCAGCAGTTCCGGAGGGTACGAGCAGTACTTC.

This clone was seen a few times. This chain uses TRBV18 with TRBJ1-1, with 7 bases matching TRBD1. V gave up 5 bases and J gave up 0 bases; unmatched junction bases: 3. Germline CDR1 and CDR2: KGHSH and LQKENI. This CDR3 region has 14 residues. The CDR3 protein is CASSDRALNTEAFF. The CDR3 DNA sequence: TGTGCCAGCTCAGACAGGGCTTTGAACACTGAAGCTTTCTTT.